The 7 T cell receptor beta chains below were found in one sample sequenced in a study of breast tumors, draining lymph nodes, adjacent tissues. The lymph nodes were axillary draining lymph nodes from breast cancer patients. TCRdb passed the multiplex PCR reads through MiXCR, listing each CDR3 protein once. The table has about 230,000 distinct CDR3 sequences, roughly 32% seen once; the top ten hold just over 1.4%. Input material: axillary lymph node tissue. Source of these receptors: a female donor with breast cancer. Some clones in this sample may be carry-over from other donors' samples.

CDR3 in DNA: TGTGCCAGCAGGGGTAAGGGCGGAGGCAATCAGCCCCAGCATTTT. Translation gives CASRGKGGGNQPQHF. V usage is TRBV7-9 and J usage is TRBJ1-5; no reliable D call. The CDR3 is made up of 15 amino acids. CDR1 SEHNR and CDR2 FQNEAQ come from the germline V gene (reference sequence). The V end lost 6 bases, the J end lost 2 bases, and 14 bases lay between the germline ends.

This clonotype has more than one count but fewer than ten. This CDR3 reads CASSQGGDKNIQYF. The CDR3 DNA reads as TGTGCCAGCAGCCAAGGGGGGGACAAAAACATTCAGTACTTC. This chain connects TRBV3-1 to TRBJ2-4; the D gene is possibly TRBD2 (6 bases). CDR1 LGHDT and CDR2 YNNKEL come from the germline V gene (reference sequence). The ends were cut back, 1 base at V and 3 bases at J, with 7 bases in the middle. This CDR3 has 14 residues. Filled out from reference TRBV3-1 and TRBJ2-4, the complete variable domain reads DTAVSQTPKYLVTQMGNDKSIKCEQNLGHDTMYWYKQDSKKFLKIMFSYNNKELIINETVPNRFSPKSPDKAHLNLHINSLELGDSAVYFCASSQGGDKNIQYFGAGTRLSVL.

The rearrangement joins TRBV15 to TRBJ1-2, with a possible D match to TRBD1 (5 bases). The CDR3 spans 13 residues. Between the trimmed V and J ends, which lost 1 base and 7 bases, there was a span of 10 bases. Germline V gene data show CDR1 as LNHNV and CDR2 as YYDKDF (reference sequence). CDR3 loop: CATSRGGLVGYTF. The DNA for the CDR3 is TGTGCCACCAGCAGAGGGGGGTTGGTTGGCTACACCTTC.

This clonotype was seen only a few times. Just one base apart from a much larger clone, this may be a read error. The genes are TRBV20-1 and TRBJ2-7; D is uncertain. This CDR3 contains 11 residues. Germline-derived CDR1 and CDR2 are DFQATT and SNEGSKA (reference sequence). CDR3 region: CSVASGYEQSF. CDR3 sequence (DNA): TGCAGTGTTGCTTCGGGCTACGAGCAGTCCTTC.

This clonotype appeared once. J is TRBJ1-2 and V is TRBV6-1, with D possibly TRBD1 on 5 matching bases. The CDR3 is made up of 19 amino acids. V lost 3 bases to trimming and J lost 2 bases, with 25 bases between them. Germline CDR1 MNHNS, CDR2 SASEGT. This CDR3 reads CASSELALYTGGLNYGYTF. For the CDR3, the DNA is TGTGCCAGCAGTGAGTTGGCTCTTTACACCGGGGGACTAAACTATGGCTACACCTTC.

A remark on this clonotype: The junction departs from the called germline gene at one end, perhaps through a read error. The V gene is TRBV12-3 or TRBV12-4, the J gene TRBJ2-2, with a tentative D call TRBD2 (5 bases). This CDR3 comprises 13 residues. For the CDR3, the DNA is TGTGCCAGCAGTTACTCGAGCGCCGGGGAGCTGCTTTTT. Its protein product is CASSYSSAGELLF.

This clonotype was counted ten times or more. The gene calls are TRBV15 and TRBJ2-1; D gene ambiguous. This CDR3 spans 17 amino acids. Trimming removed 1 base at V and 0 bases at J, with 13 bases between. CDR1 is LNHNV and CDR2 is YYDKDF in the germline V gene (reference sequence). The CDR3 bases are TGTGCCACCAGCAGAGTGGGTAGGCCCAGCTCCTACAATGAGCAGTTCTTC. Translating gives CATSRVGRPSSYNEQFF.